These 2 T cell receptor beta chains were sequenced from one sample in a study of cytomegalovirus exposure and HLA in healthy donors. PCR employed 60 Vbeta and 13 Jbeta primers. Here immunoSEQ multiplex PCR was the method, and the copy in TCRdb shows in-frame clones only, minus some. The table lists around 94,000 clones, roughly four fifths of them singletons. The sample was PBMCs. These receptors were collected from a human donor in good health.

V and J are TRBV7-9 and TRBJ1-2; D is undetermined. Per the germline V gene, CDR1 is SEHNR and CDR2 is FQNEAQ (reference sequence). The V end was cut by 2 bases, the J end by 4 bases, with 8 bases between. This CDR3 is 13 amino acids long. This CDR3 reads CASSLSPGYGYTF. Written as DNA, the CDR3 is TGTGCCAGCAGCTTAAGTCCGGGCTATGGCTACACCTTC.

This rearrangement joins TRBV5-1 to TRBJ1-3; D is perhaps TRBD1 (6 bases). Germline V gene lookup returns CDR1 SGHRS and CDR2 YFSETQ. Trimming removed 4 bases at V and 0 bases at J, with 11 bases between. The CDR3 extends over 15 amino acids. The CDR3 is CASSPTGSSGNTIYF. The DNA for the CDR3 is TGCGCCAGCAGCCCCACAGGGAGCTCTGGAAACACCATATATTTT. Full variable domain (outside the CDR3, taken from reference TRBV5-1 and TRBJ1-3): KAGVTQTPRYLIKTRGQQVTLSCSPISGHRSVSWYQQTPGQGLQFLFEYFSETQRNKGNFPGRFSGRQFSNSRSEMNVSTLELGDSALYLCASSPTGSSGNTIYFGEGSWLTVV.